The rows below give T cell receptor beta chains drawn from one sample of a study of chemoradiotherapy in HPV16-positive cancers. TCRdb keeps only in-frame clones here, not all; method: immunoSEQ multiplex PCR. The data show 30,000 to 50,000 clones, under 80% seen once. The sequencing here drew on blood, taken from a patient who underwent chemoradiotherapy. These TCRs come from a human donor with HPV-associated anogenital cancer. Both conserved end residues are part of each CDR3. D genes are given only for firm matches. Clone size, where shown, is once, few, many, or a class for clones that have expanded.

CASRPSGGVQYF | TGTGCCAGTAGACCCAGCGGGGGAGTCCAGTACTTC | TRBJ2-5 | NA | TRBV19 | TRBD2
CASSLNARASDEQFF | TGTGCCAGCAGCTTAAACGCGAGGGCTAGTGATGAGCAGTTCTTC | TRBJ2-1 | NA | TRBV7-8 | NA
CASSPRGQGANTEAFF | TGTGCCAGCTCACCAAGGGGACAGGGGGCTAACACTGAAGCTTTCTTT | TRBJ1-1 | NA | TRBV18 | TRBD1
CASSSGGAGGNQPQHF | TGCGCCAGCAGCAGTGGTGGGGCAGGGGGCAATCAGCCCCAGCATTTT | TRBJ1-5 | NA | TRBV5-1 | NA
CASSVSPPSYEQYF | TGTGCCAGCAGCGTGTCCCCGCCCTCCTACGAGCAGTACTTC | TRBJ2-7 | NA | TRBV9 | NA
CASINRGLNTEAFF | TGTGCCAGCATCAACAGGGGGCTTAACACTGAAGCTTTCTTT | TRBJ1-1 | NA | TRBV6-6 | TRBD1
CASSMTGGYSPLHF | TGTGCCAGTAGTATGACAGGGGGCTACTCACCCCTCCACTTT | TRBJ1-6 | NA | TRBV19 | TRBD1
CASSLAVTSGAYNEQFF | TGTGCCAGCAGCTTGGCAGTGACTAGCGGGGCTTACAATGAGCAGTTCTTC | TRBJ2-1 | NA | TRBV5-8 | TRBD2
CASSEEAGATYGYTF | TGTGCCAGCAGTGAAGAGGCAGGAGCAACCTATGGCTACACCTTC | TRBJ1-2 | NA | TRBV6-1 | NA
CAIREPGQPNTEAFF | TGTGCCATCAGAGAACCCGGACAGCCGAACACTGAAGCTTTCTTT | TRBJ1-1 | NA | TRBV10-3 | NA
CASSPPAAGAYEQYF | TGTGCCAGCTCACCACCGGCGGCAGGAGCCTACGAGCAGTACTTC | TRBJ2-7 | few | TRBV18 | NA
CASRPQGNSNQPQHF | TGTGCCAGCAGGCCGCAGGGTAATAGCAACCAGCCCCAGCATTTT | TRBJ1-5 | NA | TRBV6-5 | NA
CASSLGTLATDSYNEQFF | TGTGCCAGCAGCTTGGGAACCCTAGCTACAGATTCCTACAATGAGCAGTTCTTC | TRBJ2-1 | NA | TRBV5-4 | NA
CASSLVGTGGYEQYF | TGCGCCAGCAGCTTGGTTGGGACAGGGGGGTACGAGCAGTACTTC | TRBJ2-7 | NA | TRBV5-1 | TRBD1
CASSFPGRSYEQYF | TGCGCCAGCAGTTTTCCGGGACGTTCCTACGAGCAGTACTTC | TRBJ2-7 | NA | TRBV5-1 | NA
CASSLEGANYEQYF | TGCGCCAGCAGCTTGGAGGGGGCGAACTACGAGCAGTACTTC | TRBJ2-7 | NA | TRBV5-1 | TRBD1
CASSLSAVEQFF | TGTGCCAGCAGCTTATCAGCGGTGGAGCAGTTCTTC | TRBJ2-1 | NA | TRBV7-9 | NA
CSGGGLRGTEAFF | TGCAGTGGCGGGGGGCTTCGCGGCACTGAAGCTTTCTTT | TRBJ1-1 | medium-sized | TRBV29-1 | NA
CASSSGGAEQFF | TGTGCCAGCAGCTCCGGGGGGGCCGAGCAGTTCTTC | TRBJ2-1 | NA | TRBV7-9 | TRBD2
CASSQEGGEGNQPQHF | TGCGCCAGCAGCCAAGAGGGGGGGGAGGGCAATCAGCCCCAGCATTTT | TRBJ1-5 | NA | TRBV4-1 | NA
CASAERDSPNGVILAKNIQYF | TGCGCCAGCGCCGAACGGGACAGCCCCAATGGGGTGATACTAGCCAAAAACATTCAGTACTTC | TRBJ2-4 | once | TRBV10-1 | TRBD1
CASSVQGGDTEAFF | TGTGCCAGCAGCGTACAGGGTGGGGACACTGAAGCTTTCTTT | TRBJ1-1 | NA | TRBV7-9 | NA
CASSANGGGAEAFF | TGTGCCAGCAGCGCAAATGGGGGGGGCGCTGAAGCTTTCTTT | TRBJ1-1 | few | TRBV11-2 | NA